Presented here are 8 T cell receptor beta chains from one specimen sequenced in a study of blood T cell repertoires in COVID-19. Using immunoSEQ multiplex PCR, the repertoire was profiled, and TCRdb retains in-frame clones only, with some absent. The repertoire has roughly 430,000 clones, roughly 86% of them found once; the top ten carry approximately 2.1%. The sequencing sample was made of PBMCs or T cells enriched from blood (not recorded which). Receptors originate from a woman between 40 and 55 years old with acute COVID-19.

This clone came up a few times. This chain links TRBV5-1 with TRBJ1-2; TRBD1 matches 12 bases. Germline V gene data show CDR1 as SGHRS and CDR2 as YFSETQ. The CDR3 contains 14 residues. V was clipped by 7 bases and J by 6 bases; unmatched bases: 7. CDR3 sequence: CASRTGQGANGYTF. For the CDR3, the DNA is TGCGCCAGCCGTACGGGACAGGGGGCAAATGGCTACACCTTC. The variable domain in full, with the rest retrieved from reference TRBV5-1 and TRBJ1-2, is KAGVTQTPRYLIKTRGQQVTLSCSPISGHRSVSWYQQTPGQGLQFLFEYFSETQRNKGNFPGRFSGRQFSNSRSEMNVSTLELGDSALYLCASRTGQGANGYTFGSGTRLTVV.

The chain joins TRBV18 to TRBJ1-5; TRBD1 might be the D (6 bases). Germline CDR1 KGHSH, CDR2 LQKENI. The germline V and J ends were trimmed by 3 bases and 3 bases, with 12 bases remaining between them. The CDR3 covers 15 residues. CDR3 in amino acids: CASSPTGIPNQPQHF. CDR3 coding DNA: TGTGCCAGCTCACCTACAGGGATTCCCAATCAGCCCCAGCATTTT.

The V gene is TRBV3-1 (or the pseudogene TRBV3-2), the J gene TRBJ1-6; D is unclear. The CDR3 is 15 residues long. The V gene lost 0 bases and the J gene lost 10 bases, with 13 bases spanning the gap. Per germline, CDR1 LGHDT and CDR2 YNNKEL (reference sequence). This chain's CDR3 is CASSQEANRGSPLHF. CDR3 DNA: TGTGCCAGCAGCCAAGAAGCAAACCGAGGATCACCCCTCCACTTT.

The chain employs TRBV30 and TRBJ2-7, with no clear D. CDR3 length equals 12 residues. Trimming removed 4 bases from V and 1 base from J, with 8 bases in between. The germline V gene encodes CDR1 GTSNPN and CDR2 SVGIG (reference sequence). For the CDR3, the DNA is TGTGCCTGGAATGCAGGTTCCTACGAGCAGTACTTC. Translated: CAWNAGSYEQYF.

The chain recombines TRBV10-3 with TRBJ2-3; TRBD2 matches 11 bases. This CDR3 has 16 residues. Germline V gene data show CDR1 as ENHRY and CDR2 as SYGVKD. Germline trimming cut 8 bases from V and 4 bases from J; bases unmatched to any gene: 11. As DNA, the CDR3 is TGTGCCATCCAAGGAGGGCTAGCGGGGGGCGCAGATACGCAGTATTTT. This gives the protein CAIQGGLAGGADTQYF.

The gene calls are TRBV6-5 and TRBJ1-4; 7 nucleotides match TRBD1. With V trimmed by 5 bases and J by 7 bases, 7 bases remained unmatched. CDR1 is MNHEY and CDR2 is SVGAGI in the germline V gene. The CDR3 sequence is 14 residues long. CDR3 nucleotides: TGTGCCAGCAGTCCGACAGGGTCTGGTGAAAAACTGTTTTTT. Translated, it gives CASSPTGSGEKLFF.

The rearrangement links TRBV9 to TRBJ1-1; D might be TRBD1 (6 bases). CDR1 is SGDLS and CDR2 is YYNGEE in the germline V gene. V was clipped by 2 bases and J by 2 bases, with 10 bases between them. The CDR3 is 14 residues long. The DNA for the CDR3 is TGTGCCAGCAGCGTGCGGGGGGCTAACACTGAAGCTTTCTTT. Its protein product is CASSVRGANTEAFF.

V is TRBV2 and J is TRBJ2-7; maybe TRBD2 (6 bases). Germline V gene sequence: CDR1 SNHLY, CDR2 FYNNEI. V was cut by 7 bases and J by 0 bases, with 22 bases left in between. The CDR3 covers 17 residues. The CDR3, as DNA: TGTGCCAGCACGGAGGGGCCCTACGGGCCGAGCTCCTACGAGCAGTACTTC. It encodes CASTEGPYGPSSYEQYF.